This TCR beta chain was captured by sequencing in a study of blood T cell repertoires in COVID-19. Study-wide background: Sample material is recorded as cDNA or gDNA derived from T cells, B-cell-depleted T cells, or PBMCs.

CDR3 length equals 13 residues. Deletions cut 8 bases from V and 4 bases from J, with 13 bases between. Per the germline V gene, CDR1 is MNHEY and CDR2 is SVGAGI. In the study's own analysis: Reference gene primers were amplified, and this amplification served to estimate nucleated cell counts. Method: immunoSEQ multiplex PCR; TCRdb's copy keeps in-frame clones and lacks some. That table gives V, J and clone size, and the DNA gave D and trimming. The table lists some 180,000 clones, roughly three quarters of them singletons, with approximately 15% in the top ten. Participants were placed into cohorts based on the clinical history they reported. Up to 2 weeks before entering the study, exposed participants had met a COVID-19 case.

This chain uses TRBV6-5 with TRBJ2-3, with TRBD2 as a possible D gene (5 bases). The sequence was obtained from a man between 60 and 70 years old who had been exposed to COVID-19. The sequenced material came from PBMCs or T cells enriched from blood (not recorded which). CDR3 region: CASRALAADTQYF. CDR3 nucleotides: TGTGCCAGCCGGGCCCTAGCCGCAGATACGCAGTATTTT.